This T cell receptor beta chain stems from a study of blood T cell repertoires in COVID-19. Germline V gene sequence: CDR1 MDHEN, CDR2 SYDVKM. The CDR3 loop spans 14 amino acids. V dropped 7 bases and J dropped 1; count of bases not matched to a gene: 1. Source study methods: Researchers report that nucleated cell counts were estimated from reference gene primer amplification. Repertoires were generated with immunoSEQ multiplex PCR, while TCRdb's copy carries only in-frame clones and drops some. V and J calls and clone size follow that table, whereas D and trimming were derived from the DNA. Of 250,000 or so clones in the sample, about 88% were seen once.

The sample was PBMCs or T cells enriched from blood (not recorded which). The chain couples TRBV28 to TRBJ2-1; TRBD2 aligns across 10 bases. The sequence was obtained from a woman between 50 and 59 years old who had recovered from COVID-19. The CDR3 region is CASKREGSYNEQFF. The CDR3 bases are TGTGCCAGCAAGCGGGAGGGTTCCTACAATGAGCAGTTCTTC.